Presented here are 3 T cell receptor beta chains from one specimen sequenced in a study of technical replicates of blood from a handful of donors. The method was immunoSEQ multiplex PCR; TCRdb's version includes in-frame clones alone and lacks a portion of them. Here the sample spans some 13,000 clones, around 96% being singletons. Sequencing input: PBMCs. The receptor source for this set is a human donor in good health.

The chain carries TRBV5-8 and TRBJ2-7, with TRBD2 identical over 7 bases. The CDR3 covers 14 residues. The trim removed 1 base at V and 2 bases at J, leaving 3 bases unmatched. Germline lookup yields CDR1 SGHTS and CDR2 YDEGEE. CDR3 residues: CASSLSGITYEQYF. As DNA, the CDR3 is TGTGCCAGCAGCTTGAGCGGGATTACCTACGAGCAGTACTTC. Combining the CDR3 with reference TRBV5-8 and TRBJ2-7 gives the whole variable domain EAGVTQSPTHLIKTRGQQATLRCSPISGHTSVYWYQQALGLGLQFLLWYDEGEERNRGNFPPRFSGRQFPNYSSELNVNALELEDSALYLCASSLSGITYEQYFGPGTRLTVT.

J is TRBJ1-5 and V is TRBV7-8; a weak D match, TRBD1 (6 bases). The ends were cut back, 8 bases at V and 3 bases at J, with 14 bases in the middle. The CDR3 is 14 amino acids. Germline values: CDR1 SGHVS, CDR2 FQNEAQ. CDR3 sequence: CASATPGDNQPQHF. CDR3 sequence (DNA): TGTGCCAGCGCGACGCCAGGGGACAATCAGCCCCAGCATTTT.

The chain couples TRBV5-1 to TRBJ2-5, with 10 bases identical to TRBD2. The CDR3 runs to 17 residues. CDR1 is SGHRS and CDR2 is YFSETQ in the germline V gene. After removal of 3 bases from V and 4 bases from J, the junction contained 12 bases not matched to a gene. DNA of the CDR3: TGCGCCAGCAGCTCTCCCATTAATCGACTAGCGGGAGAGACCCAGTACTTC. Translation: CASSSPINRLAGETQYF.